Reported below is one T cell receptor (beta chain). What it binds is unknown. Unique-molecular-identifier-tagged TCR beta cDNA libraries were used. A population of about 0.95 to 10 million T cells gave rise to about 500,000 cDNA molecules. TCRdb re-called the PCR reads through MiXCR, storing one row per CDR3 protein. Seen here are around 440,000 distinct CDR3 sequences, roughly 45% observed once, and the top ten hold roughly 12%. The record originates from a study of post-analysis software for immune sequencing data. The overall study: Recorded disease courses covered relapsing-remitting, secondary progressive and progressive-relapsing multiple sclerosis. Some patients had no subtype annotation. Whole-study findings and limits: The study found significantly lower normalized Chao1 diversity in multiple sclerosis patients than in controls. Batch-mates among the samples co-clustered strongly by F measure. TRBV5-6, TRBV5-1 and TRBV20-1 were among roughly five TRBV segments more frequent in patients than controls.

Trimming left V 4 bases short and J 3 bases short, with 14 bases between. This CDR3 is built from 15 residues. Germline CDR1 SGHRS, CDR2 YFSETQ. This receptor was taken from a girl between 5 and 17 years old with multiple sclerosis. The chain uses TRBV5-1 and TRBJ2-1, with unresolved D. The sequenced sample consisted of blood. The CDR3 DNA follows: TGCGCCAGCAGCCCCCAGAATATCAACTACAATGAGCAGTTCTTC. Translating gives CASSPQNINYNEQFF.